This T cell receptor (beta chain) stems from a study of blood T cell repertoires in COVID-19. Sequencing used immunoSEQ multiplex PCR; TCRdb keeps in-frame clones, though not all of them. The sample lists 100,000 to 150,000 clones, more than 75% occurring once. V lost 5 bases and J 8 bases, leaving 7 bases between the germline ends. CDR1 is MNHEY and CDR2 is SVGEGT in the germline V gene. The CDR3 is made up of 11 amino acids. Followed over time, Seattle patients had been enrolled while infection was active. The sample comprised peripheral blood. The rearrangement uses TRBV6-2 or TRBV6-3 and TRBJ2-1; D unresolved. This TCR was sampled from a woman between 70 and 85 years old with COVID-19, enrolled during active disease. CDR3 loop: CASSTVHEQFF. CDR3 nucleotides: TGTGCCAGCAGTACTGTCCATGAGCAGTTCTTC.